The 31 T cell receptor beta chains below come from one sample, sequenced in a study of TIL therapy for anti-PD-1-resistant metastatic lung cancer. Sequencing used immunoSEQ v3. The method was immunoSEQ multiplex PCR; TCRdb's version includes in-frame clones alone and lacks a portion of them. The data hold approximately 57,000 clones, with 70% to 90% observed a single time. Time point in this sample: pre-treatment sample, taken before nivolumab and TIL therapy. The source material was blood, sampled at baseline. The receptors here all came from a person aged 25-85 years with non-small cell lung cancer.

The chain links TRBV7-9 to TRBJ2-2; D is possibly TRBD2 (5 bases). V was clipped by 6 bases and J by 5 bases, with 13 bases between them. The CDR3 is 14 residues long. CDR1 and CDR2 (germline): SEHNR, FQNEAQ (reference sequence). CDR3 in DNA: TGTGCCAGCAGTTGGACTTTACTGACCGGGGAGCTGTTTTTT. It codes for CASSWTLLTGELFF.

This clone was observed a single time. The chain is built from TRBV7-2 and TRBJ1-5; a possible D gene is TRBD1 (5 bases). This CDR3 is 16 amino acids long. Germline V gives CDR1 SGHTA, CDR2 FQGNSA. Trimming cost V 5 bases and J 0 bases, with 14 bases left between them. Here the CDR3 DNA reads TGTGCCAGCAGCGTCAGGGCAGACTATAGCAATCAGCCCCAGCATTTT. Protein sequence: CASSVRADYSNQPQHF.

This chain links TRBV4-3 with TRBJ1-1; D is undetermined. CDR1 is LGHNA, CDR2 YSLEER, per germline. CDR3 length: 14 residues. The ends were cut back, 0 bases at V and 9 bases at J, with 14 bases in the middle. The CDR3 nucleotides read TGCGCCAGCAGCCAAGAAGGGTGGGGAGGGCAAGCTTTCTTT. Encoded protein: CASSQEGWGGQAFF.

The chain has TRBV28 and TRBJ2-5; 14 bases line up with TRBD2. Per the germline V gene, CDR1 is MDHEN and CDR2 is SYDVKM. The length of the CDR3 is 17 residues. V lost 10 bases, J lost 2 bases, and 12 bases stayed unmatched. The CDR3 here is CATCIGGLAGEQETQYF. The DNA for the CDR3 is TGTGCCACCTGCATTGGGGGACTAGCGGGGGAACAAGAGACCCAGTACTTC. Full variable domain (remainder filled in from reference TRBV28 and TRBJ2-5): DVKVTQSSRYLVKRTGEKVFLECVQDMDHENMFWYRQDPGLGLRLIYFSYDVKMKEKGDIPEGYSVSREKKERFSLILESASTNQTSMYLCATCIGGLAGEQETQYFGPGTRLLVL.

The CDR3 loop reads CASSLEAKNIQYF. In DNA form, the CDR3 reads TGTGCCAGCAGCCTCGAGGCCAAAAACATTCAGTACTTC. The V gene is TRBV7-2, the J gene TRBJ2-4, with D uncertain. CDR3 length: 13 residues. Trimming removed 5 bases from V and 1 base from J, with 6 bases in between. The germline V gene has CDR1 SGHTA and CDR2 FQGNSA.

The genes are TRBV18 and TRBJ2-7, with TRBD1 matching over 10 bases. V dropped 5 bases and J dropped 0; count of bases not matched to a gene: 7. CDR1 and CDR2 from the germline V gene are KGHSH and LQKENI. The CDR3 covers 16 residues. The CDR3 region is CASSRTGGYFSYEQYF. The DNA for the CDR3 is TGTGCCAGCTCAAGGACAGGGGGATACTTCTCCTACGAGCAGTACTTC.

The CDR3 loop reads CSAGSGRALFF. The CDR3 bases are TGCAGTGCTGGTAGCGGGAGGGCCTTGTTCTTC. The chain is built from TRBV20-1 and TRBJ2-1; 11 nucleotides line up with TRBD2. CDR3 length: 11 residues. Germline lookup yields CDR1 DFQATT and CDR2 SNEGSKA (reference sequence). V gave up 5 bases and J gave up 15 bases; unmatched junction bases: 6.

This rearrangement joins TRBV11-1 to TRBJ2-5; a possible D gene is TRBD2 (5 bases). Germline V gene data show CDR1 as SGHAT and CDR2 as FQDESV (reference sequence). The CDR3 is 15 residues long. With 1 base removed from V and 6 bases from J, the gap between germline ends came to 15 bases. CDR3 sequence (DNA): TGTGCCAGCAGCTTAGTCGGCGGGTCGAAAAAGACCCAGTACTTC. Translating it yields CASSLVGGSKKTQYF.

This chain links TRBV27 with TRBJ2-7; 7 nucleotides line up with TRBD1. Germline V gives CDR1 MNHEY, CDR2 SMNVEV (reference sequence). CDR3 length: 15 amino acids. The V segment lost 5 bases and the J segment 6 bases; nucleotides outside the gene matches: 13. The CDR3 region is CASSRTGTVLLEQYF. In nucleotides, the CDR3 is TGTGCCAGCAGTCGCACCGGGACAGTCCTACTCGAGCAGTACTTC.

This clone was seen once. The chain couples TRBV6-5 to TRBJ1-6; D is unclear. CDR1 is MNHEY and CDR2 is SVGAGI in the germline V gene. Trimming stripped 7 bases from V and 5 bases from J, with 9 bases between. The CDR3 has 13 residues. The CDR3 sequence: CASNTENNSPLHF. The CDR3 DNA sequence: TGTGCCAGCAACACAGAGAATAATTCACCCCTCCACTTT.

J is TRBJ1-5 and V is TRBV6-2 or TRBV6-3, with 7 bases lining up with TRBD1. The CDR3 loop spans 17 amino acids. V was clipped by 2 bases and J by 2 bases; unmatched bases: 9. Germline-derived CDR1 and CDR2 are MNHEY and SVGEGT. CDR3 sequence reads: CASSYRTGGGGNQPQHF. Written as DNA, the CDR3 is TGTGCCAGCAGTTACCGGACAGGAGGGGGGGGCAATCAGCCCCAGCATTTT.

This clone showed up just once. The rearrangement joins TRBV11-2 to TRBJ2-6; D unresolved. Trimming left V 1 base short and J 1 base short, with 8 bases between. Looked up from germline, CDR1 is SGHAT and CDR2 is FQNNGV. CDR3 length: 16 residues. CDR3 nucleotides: TGTGCCAGCAGCTTAGGTCTCGGGTCTGGGGCCAACGTCCTGACTTTC. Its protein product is CASSLGLGSGANVLTF.

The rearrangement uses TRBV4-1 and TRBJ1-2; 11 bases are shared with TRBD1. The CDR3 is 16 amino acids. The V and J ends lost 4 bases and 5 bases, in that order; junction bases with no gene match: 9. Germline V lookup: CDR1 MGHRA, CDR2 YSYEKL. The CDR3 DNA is TGCGCCAGCAGCCCTTCCCTCGGACAGGGGGCTTATGGCTACACCTTC. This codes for CASSPSLGQGAYGYTF.

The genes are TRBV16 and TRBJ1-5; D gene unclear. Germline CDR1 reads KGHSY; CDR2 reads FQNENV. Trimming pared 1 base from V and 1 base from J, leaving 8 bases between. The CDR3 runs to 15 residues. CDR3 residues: CASSQWQRSNQPQHF. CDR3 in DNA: TGTGCCAGCAGCCAATGGCAGAGAAGCAATCAGCCCCAGCATTTT.

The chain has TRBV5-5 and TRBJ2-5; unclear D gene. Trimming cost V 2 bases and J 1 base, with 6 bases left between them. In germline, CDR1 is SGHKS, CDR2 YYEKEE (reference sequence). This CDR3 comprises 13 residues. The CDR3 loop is CASSFNIQETQYF. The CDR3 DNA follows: TGTGCCAGCAGCTTTAATATCCAAGAGACCCAGTACTTC.

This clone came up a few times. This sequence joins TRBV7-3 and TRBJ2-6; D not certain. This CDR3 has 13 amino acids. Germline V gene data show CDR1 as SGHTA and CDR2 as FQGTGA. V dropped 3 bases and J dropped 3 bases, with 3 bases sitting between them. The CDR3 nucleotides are TGTGCCAGCAGCTTCTTTGGGGCCAACGTCCTGACTTTC. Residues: CASSFFGANVLTF.

The CDR3, as DNA: TGTGCCAGCAGCTTAGCTCGCGGGGGGGCCGGAAATGAGCAGTTCTTC. This gives the protein CASSLARGGAGNEQFF. The V and J genes are TRBV7-6 and TRBJ2-1, with TRBD2 matching over 9 bases. Unmatched junction bases numbered 7, after V lost 0 bases and J lost 7 bases. Germline lookup yields CDR1 SGHVS and CDR2 FNYEAQ. The CDR3 spans 16 residues.

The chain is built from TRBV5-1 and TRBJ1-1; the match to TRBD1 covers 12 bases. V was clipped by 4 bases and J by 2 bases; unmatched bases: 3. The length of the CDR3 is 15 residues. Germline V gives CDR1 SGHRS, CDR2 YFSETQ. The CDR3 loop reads CASSGTGGFNTEAFF. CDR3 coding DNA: TGCGCCAGCAGCGGGACAGGGGGCTTCAACACTGAAGCTTTCTTT.

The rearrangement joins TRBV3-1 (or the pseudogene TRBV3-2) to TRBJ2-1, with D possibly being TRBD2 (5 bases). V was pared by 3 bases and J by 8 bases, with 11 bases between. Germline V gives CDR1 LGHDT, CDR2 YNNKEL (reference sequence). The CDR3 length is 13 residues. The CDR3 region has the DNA TGTGCCAGCAGCCACGCGGGTGGGGATGAGCAGTTCTTC. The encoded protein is CASSHAGGDEQFF.

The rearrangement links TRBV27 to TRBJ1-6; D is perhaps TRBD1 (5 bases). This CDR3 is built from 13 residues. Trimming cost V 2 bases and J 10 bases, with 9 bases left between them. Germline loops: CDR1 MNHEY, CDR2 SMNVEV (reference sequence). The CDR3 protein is CASSLPGDSPLHF. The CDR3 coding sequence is TGTGCCAGCAGTTTACCGGGGGACTCACCCCTCCACTTT.

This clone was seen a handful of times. CDR3 sequence: CASSQTGLLDTEAFF. DNA for the CDR3: TGTGCCAGCAGTCAAACGGGACTGTTGGACACTGAAGCTTTCTTT. V usage is TRBV2 and J usage is TRBJ1-1; tentative D call: TRBD1 (5 bases). Trimming cost V 5 bases and J 3 bases, with 16 bases left between them. The CDR3 spans 15 residues. Germline assignment: CDR1 SNHLY and CDR2 FYNNEI.

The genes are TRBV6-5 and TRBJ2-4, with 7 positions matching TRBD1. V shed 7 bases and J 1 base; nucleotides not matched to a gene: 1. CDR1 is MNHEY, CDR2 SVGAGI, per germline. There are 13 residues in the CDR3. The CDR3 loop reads CASKDRAKNIQYF. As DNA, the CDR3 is TGTGCCAGCAAGGACAGGGCCAAAAACATTCAGTACTTC.

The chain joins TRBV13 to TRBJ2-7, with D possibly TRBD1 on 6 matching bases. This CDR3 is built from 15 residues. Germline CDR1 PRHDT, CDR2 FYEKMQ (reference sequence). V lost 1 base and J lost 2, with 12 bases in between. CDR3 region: CASSLVQGMAYEQYF. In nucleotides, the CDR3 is TGTGCCAGCAGCTTAGTACAGGGAATGGCCTACGAGCAGTACTTC.

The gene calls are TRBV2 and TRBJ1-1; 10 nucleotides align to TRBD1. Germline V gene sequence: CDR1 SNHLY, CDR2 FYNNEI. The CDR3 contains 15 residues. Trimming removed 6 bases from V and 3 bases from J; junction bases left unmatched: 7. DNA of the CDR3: TGTGCCAGCAGAGCCGGGACAGGGGCCGACACTGAAGCTTTCTTT. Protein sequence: CASRAGTGADTEAFF. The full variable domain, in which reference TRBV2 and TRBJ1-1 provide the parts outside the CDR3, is EPEVTQTPSHQVTQMGQEVILRCVPISNHLYFYWYRQILGQKVEFLVSFYNNEISEKSEIFDDQFSVERPDGSNFTLKIRSTKLEDSAMYFCASRAGTGADTEAFFGQGTRLTVV.

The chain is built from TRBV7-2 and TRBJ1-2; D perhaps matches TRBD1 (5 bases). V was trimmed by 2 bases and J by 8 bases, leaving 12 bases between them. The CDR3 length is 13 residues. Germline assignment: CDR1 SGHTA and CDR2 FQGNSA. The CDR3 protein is CASSLNRKEGYTF. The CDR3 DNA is TGTGCCAGCAGCTTAAACAGGAAAGAGGGCTACACCTTC.

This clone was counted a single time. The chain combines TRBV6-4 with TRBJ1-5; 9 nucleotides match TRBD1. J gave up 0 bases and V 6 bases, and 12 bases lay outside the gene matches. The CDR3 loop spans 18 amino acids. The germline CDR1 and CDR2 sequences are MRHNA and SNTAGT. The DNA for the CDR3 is TGTGCCAGCAGCCATGGGACAGGGAGACAGTATAGCAATCAGCCCCAGCATTTT. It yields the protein CASSHGTGRQYSNQPQHF.

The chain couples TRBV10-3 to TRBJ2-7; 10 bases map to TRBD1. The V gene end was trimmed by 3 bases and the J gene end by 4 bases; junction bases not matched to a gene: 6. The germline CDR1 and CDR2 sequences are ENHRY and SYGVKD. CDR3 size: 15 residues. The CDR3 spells CAISEGTGALYEQYF. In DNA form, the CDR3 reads TGTGCCATCAGTGAAGGGACAGGGGCATTGTACGAGCAGTACTTC.

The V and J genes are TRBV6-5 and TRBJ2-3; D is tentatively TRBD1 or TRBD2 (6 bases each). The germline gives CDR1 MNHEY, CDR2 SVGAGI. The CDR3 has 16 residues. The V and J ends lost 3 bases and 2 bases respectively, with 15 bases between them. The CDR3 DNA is TGTGCCAGCAGTTATCAGGGGACTTTCATCACAGATACGCAGTATTTT. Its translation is CASSYQGTFITDTQYF.

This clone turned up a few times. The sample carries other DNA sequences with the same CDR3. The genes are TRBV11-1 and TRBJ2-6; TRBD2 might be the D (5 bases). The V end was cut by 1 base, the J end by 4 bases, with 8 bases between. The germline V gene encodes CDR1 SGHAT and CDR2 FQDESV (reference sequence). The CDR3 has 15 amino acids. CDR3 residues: CASSLGRGGANVLTF. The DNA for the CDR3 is TGTGCCAGCAGCTTAGGTCGCGGGGGGGCCAACGTCCTGACTTTC.

The CDR3 reads CASSQDRGTGLINEKLFF. The CDR3 DNA is TGCGCCAGCAGCCAAGATAGGGGGACGGGACTGATTAATGAAAAACTGTTTTTT. The chain links TRBV4-1 to TRBJ1-4; a weak D match, TRBD1 (6 bases). The length of the CDR3 is 18 residues. Trimming removed 0 bases at V and 4 bases at J, with 18 bases between. Germline V lookup: CDR1 MGHRA, CDR2 YSYEKL.

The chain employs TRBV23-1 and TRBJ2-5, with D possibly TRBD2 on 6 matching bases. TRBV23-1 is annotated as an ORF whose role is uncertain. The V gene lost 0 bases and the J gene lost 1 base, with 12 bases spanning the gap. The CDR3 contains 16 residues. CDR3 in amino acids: CASSQSGGAPQETQYF. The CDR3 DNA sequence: TGCGCCAGCAGTCAATCGGGCGGGGCCCCCCAAGAGACCCAGTACTTC.